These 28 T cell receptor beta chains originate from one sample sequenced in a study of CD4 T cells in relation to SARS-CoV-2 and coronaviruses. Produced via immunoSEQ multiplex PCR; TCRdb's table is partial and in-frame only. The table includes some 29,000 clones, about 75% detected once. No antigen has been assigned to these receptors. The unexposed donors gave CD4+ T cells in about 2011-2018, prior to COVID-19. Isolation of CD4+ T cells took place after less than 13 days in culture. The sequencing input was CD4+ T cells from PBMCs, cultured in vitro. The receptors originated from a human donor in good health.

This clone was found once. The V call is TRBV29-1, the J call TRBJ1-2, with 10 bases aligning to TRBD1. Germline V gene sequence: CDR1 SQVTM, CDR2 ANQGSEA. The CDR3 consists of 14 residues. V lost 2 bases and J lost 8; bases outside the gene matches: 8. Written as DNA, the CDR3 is TGCAGCGTTGAAAGGGGACAGGGGACATGGGGCTACACCTTC. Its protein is CSVERGQGTWGYTF.

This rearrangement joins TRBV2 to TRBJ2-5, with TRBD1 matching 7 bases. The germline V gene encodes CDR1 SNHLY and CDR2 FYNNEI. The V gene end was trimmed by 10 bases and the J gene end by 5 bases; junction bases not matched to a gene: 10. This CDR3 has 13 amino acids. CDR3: CATALRGRETQYF. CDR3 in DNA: TGTGCCACCGCCTTGAGGGGGCGGGAGACCCAGTACTTC. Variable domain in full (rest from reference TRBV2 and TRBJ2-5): EPEVTQTPSHQVTQMGQEVILRCVPISNHLYFYWYRQILGQKVEFLVSFYNNEISEKSEIFDDQFSVERPDGSNFTLKIRSTKLEDSAMYFCATALRGRETQYFGPGTRLLVL.

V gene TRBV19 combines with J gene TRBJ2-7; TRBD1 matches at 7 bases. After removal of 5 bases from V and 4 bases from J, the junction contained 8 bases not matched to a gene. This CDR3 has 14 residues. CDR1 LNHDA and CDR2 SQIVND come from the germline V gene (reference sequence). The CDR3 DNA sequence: TGTGCCAGTAGTCCCTTAGGGGGCACTTACGAGCAGTACTTC. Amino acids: CASSPLGGTYEQYF.

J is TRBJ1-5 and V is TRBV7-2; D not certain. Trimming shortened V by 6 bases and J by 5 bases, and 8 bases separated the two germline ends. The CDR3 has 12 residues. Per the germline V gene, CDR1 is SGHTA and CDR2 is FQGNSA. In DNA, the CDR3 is TGTGCCAGCAGGAGGGCAGATCAGCCCCAGCATTTT. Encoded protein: CASRRADQPQHF.

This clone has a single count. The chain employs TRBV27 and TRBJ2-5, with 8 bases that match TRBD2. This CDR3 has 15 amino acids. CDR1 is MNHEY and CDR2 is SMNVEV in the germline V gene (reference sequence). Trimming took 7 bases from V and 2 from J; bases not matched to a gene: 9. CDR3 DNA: TGTGCCAGCAACTCCTTTAGCGGGGCACAAGAGACCCAGTACTTC. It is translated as CASNSFSGAQETQYF.

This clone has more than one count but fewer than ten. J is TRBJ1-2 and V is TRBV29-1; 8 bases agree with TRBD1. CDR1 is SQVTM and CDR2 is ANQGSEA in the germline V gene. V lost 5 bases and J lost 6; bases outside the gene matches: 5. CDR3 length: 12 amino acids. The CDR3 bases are TGCAGCGTTAAGGACAGGGAGGATGGCTACACCTTC. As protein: CSVKDREDGYTF.

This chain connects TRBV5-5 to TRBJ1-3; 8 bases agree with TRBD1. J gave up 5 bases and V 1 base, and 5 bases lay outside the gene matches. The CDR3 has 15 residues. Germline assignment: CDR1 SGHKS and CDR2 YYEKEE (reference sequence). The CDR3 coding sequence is TGTGCCAGCAGCTTGACGGGACAGGAGAGAAACACCATATATTTT. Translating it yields CASSLTGQERNTIYF.

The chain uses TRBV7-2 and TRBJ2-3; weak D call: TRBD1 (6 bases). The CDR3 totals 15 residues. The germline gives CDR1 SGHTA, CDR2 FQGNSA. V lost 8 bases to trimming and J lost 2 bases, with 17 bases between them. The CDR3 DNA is TGTGCCAGCCTCGAGGGGACAACAACCACAGATACGCAGTATTTT. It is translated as CASLEGTTTTDTQYF.

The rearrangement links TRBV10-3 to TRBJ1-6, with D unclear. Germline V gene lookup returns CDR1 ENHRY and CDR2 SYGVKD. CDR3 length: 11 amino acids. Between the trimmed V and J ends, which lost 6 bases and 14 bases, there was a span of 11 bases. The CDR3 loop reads CAIRLASALHF. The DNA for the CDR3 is TGTGCCATCAGGCTGGCCTCGGCCCTCCACTTT.

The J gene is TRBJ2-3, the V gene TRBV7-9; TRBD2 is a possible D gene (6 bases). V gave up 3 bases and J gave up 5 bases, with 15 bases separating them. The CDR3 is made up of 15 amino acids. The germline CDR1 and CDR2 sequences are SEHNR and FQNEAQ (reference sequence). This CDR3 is CASSFYTGEVDTQYF. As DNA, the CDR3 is TGTGCCAGCAGCTTCTATACGGGAGAGGTAGATACGCAGTATTTT.

CDR3: CASSLDTRTDTQYF. CDR3 in DNA: TGTGCCAGCAGCTTAGATACCCGCACAGATACGCAGTATTTT. V is TRBV7-2 and J is TRBJ2-3; no clear D. V gave up 1 base and J gave up 1 base, with 6 bases separating them. The CDR3 is 14 amino acids. The germline gives CDR1 SGHTA, CDR2 FQGNSA.

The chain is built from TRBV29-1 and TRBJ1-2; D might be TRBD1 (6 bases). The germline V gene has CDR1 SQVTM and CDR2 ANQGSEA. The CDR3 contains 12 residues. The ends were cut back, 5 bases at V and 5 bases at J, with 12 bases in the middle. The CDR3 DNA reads TGCAGCGTTCTGAAGGGACAATATGGCTACACCTTC. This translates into CSVLKGQYGYTF.

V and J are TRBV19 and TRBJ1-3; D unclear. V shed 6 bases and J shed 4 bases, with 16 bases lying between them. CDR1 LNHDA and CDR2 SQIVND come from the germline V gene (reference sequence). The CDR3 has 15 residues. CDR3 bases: TGTGCCAGTAGCGAAGTATCCGCGACAGGAAACACCATATATTTT. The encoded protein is CASSEVSATGNTIYF.

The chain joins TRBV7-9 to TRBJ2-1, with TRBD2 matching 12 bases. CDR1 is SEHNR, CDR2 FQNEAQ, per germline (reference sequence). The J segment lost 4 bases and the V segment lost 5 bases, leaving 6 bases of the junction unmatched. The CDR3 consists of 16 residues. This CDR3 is CASSPPGLAGYNEQFF. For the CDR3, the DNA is TGTGCCAGCAGCCCCCCGGGACTAGCGGGTTACAATGAGCAGTTCTTC.

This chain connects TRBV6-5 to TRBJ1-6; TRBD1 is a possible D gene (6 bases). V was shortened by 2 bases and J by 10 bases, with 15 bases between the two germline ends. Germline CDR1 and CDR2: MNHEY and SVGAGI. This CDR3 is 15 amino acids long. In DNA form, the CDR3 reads TGTGCCAGCAGTTACGAGTGGGGGGCCGGATCACCCCTCCACTTT. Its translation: CASSYEWGAGSPLHF.

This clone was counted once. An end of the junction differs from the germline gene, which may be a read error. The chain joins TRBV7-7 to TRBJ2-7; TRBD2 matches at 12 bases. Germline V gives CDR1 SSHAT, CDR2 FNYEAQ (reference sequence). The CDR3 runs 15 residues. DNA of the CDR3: TGTGCTAGCAGCCCGGGACTAGCGGGCTCCTACGAGCAGTACTTC. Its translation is CASSPGLAGSYEQYF.

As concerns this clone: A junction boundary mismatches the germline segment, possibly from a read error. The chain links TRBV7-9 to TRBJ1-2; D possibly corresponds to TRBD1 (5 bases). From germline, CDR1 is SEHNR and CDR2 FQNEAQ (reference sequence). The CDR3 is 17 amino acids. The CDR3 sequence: CASSPSLVGQGDRTMRF. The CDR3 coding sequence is TGTGCCAGCAGCCCCTCTTTGGTCGGGCAGGGCGATCGAACAATGCGCTTC.

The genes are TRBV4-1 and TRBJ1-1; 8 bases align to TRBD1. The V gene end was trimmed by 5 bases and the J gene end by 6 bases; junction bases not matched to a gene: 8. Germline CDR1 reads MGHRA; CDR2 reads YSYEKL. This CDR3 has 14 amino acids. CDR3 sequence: CASSSPGGKAEAFF. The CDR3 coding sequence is TGCGCCAGCAGCTCTCCAGGGGGCAAAGCTGAAGCTTTCTTT.

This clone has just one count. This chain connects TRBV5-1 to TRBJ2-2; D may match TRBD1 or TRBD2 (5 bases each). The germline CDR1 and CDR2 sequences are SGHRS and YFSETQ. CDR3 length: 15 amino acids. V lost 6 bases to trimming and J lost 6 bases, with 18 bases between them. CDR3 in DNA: TGCGCCAGCACCCCGGGACCTCGTGATTCCGGGGAGCTGTTTTTT. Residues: CASTPGPRDSGELFF. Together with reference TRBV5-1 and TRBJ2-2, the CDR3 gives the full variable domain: KAGVTQTPRYLIKTRGQQVTLSCSPISGHRSVSWYQQTPGQGLQFLFEYFSETQRNKGNFPGRFSGRQFSNSRSEMNVSTLELGDSALYLCASTPGPRDSGELFFGEGSRLTVL.

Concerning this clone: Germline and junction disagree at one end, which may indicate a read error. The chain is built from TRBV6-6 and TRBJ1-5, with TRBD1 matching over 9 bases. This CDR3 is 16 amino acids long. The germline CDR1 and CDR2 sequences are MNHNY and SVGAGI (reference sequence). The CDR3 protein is CASSNSGQGNNQPQHF. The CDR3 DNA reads TGTGCCAGCAGTAACTCCGGACAGGGGAACAATCAGCCCCAGCATTTT.

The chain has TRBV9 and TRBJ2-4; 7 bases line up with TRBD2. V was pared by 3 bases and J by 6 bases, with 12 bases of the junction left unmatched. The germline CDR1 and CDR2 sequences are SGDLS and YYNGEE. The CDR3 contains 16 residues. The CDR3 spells CASSGGPGLPINIQYF. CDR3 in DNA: TGTGCCAGCAGCGGAGGGCCGGGACTACCCATAAACATTCAGTACTTC.

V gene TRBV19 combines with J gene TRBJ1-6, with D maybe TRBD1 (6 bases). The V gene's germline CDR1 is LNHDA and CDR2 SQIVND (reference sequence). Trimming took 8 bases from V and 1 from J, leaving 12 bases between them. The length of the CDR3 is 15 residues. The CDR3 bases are TGTGCCAGTTCTGGGGGCGTATCCTATAATTCACCCCTCCACTTT. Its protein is CASSGGVSYNSPLHF.

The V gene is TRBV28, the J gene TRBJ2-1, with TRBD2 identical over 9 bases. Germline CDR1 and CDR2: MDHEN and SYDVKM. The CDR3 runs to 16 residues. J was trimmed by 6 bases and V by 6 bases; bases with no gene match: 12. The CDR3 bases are TGTGCCAGCAGCTTAGAATTAGCGGGGGTCTCCAATGAGCAGTTCTTC. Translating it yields CASSLELAGVSNEQFF.

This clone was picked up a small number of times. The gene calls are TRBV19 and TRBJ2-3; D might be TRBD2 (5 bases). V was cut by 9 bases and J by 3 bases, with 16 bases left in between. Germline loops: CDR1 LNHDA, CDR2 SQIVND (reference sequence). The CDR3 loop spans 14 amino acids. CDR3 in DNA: TGTGCCAGCGGAGTCCTCAGCGGTACAGATACGCAGTATTTT. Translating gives CASGVLSGTDTQYF.

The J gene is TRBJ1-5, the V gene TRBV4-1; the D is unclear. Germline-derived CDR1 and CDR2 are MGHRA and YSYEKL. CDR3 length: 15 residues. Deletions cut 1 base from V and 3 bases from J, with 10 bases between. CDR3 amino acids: CASSQVEDYNQPQHF. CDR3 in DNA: TGCGCCAGCAGCCAAGTCGAGGACTACAATCAGCCCCAGCATTTT.

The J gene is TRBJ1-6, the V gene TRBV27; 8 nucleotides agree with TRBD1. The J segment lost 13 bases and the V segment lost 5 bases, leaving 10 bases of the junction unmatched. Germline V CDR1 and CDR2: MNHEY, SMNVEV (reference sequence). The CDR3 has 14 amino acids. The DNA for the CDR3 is TGTGCCAGCAGTACCTCGGACAGGGTTGGGCCCCTCCACTTT. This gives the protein CASSTSDRVGPLHF.

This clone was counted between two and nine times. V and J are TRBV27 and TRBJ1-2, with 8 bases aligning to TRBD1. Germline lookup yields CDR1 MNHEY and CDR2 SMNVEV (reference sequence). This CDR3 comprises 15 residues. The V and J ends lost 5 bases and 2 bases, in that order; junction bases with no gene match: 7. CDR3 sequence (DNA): TGTGCCAGCAGTATCTCCCAGGGGGCGAACTATGGCTACACCTTC. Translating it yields CASSISQGANYGYTF.

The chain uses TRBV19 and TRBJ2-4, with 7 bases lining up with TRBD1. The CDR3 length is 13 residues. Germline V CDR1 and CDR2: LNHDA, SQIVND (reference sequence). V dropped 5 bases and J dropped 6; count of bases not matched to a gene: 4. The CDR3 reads CASSGQGVNIQYF. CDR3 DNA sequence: TGTGCCAGTAGTGGTCAGGGGGTAAACATTCAGTACTTC.